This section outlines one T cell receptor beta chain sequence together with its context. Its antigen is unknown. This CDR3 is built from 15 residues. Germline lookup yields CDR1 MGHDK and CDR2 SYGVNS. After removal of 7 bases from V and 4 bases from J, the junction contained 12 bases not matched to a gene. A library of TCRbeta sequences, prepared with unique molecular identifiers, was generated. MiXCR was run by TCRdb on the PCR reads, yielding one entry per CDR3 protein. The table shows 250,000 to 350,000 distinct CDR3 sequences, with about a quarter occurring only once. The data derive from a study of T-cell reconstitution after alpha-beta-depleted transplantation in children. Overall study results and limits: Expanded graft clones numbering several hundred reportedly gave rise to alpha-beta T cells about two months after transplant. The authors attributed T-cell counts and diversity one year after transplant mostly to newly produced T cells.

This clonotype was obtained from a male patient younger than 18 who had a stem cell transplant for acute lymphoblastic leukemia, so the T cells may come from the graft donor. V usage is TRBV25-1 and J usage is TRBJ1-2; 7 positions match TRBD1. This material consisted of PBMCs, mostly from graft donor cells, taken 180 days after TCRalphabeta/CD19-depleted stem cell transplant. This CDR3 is CASTSGGGDLYGYTF. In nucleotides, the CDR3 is TGTGCCAGCACCTCCGGAGGGGGCGACCTCTATGGCTACACCTTC.